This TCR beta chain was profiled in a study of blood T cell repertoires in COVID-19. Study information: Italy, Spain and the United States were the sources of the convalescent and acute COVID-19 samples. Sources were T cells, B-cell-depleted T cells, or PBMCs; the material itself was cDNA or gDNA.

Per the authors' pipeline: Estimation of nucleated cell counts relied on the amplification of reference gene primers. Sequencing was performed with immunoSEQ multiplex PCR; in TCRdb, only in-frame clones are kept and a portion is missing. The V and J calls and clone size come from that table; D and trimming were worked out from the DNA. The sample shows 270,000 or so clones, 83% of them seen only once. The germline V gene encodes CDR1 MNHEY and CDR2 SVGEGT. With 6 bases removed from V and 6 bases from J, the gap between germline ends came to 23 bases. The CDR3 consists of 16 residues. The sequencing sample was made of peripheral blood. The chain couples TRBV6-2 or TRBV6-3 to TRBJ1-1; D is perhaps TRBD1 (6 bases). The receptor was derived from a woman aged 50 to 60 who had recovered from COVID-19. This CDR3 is CASSLFGGGAGPEAFF. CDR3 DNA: TGTGCCAGCAGCCTTTTTGGGGGGGGCGCAGGTCCTGAAGCTTTCTTT.